These 22 T cell receptor beta chains came from one sample sequenced in a study of PD-L1 blockade in urothelial cancer. Assay: immunoSEQ multiplex PCR; the TCRdb copy retains only in-frame clones and omits some. The sample has some 100,000 clones, roughly nine tenths seen once. The input for sequencing was PBMCs, taken around atezolizumab (anti-PD-L1) treatment. All receptors derive from a woman of 80 years or more with urothelial cancer.

V and J are TRBV4-2 and TRBJ1-4, with no clear D. The V gene's germline CDR1 is LGHNA and CDR2 YNFKEQ. This CDR3 spans 15 amino acids. Trimming left V 3 bases short and J 2 bases short, with 10 bases between. The CDR3 loop reads CASSQETDTNEKLFF. In nucleotides, the CDR3 is TGTGCCAGCAGCCAGGAGACGGATACTAATGAAAAACTGTTTTTT.

This sequence joins TRBV14 and TRBJ1-2; tentative D call: TRBD1 (5 bases). With 3 bases removed from V and 11 bases from J, the gap between germline ends came to 13 bases. The CDR3 contains 12 residues. Germline CDR1 is SGHDN and CDR2 is FVKESK. CDR3 coding DNA: TGTGCCAGCAGCCAGGGCAGGGTGAGATACACCTTC. Its protein is CASSQGRVRYTF.

The chain has TRBV6-4 and TRBJ2-7, with TRBD2 matching over 10 bases. The ends lost 4 bases at V and 5 bases at J; junction bases unmatched: 5. This CDR3 contains 14 residues. Germline-derived CDR1 and CDR2 are MRHNA and SNTAGT. CDR3 region: CASSAASGSHEQYF. CDR3 sequence (DNA): TGTGCCAGCAGTGCTGCTAGCGGGAGCCACGAGCAGTACTTC.

The chain links TRBV6-1 to TRBJ2-3; D is perhaps TRBD1 (5 bases). CDR3 size: 15 residues. V shed 3 bases and J shed 6 bases, with 16 bases lying between them. The germline gives CDR1 MNHNS, CDR2 SASEGT. The CDR3 reads CASSEIGKGLDTQYF. Here the CDR3 DNA reads TGTGCCAGCAGTGAGATCGGTAAGGGGTTGGATACGCAGTATTTT.

The CDR3, as DNA: TGTGCCAGCAGTGAAACCGCGGGTCAGCCCCAGCATTTT. It codes for CASSETAGQPQHF. The V and J genes are TRBV6-1 and TRBJ1-5, with D uncertain. Trimming cost V 2 bases and J 6 bases, with 8 bases left between them. The germline V gene encodes CDR1 MNHNS and CDR2 SASEGT. This CDR3 comprises 13 residues.

V is TRBV18 and J is TRBJ2-1, with TRBD2 identical over 12 bases. CDR1 is KGHSH, CDR2 LQKENI, per germline. J lost 0 bases, V lost 3 bases, and 3 bases had no gene match. This CDR3 comprises 17 residues. CDR3 loop: CASSPTTSGSSYNEQFF. The CDR3 bases are TGTGCCAGCTCACCCACGACTAGCGGGAGCTCCTACAATGAGCAGTTCTTC.

The chain is built from TRBV29-1 and TRBJ1-2, with D maybe TRBD1 (5 bases). The CDR3 spans 12 residues. Germline loops: CDR1 SQVTM, CDR2 ANQGSEA. The DNA for the CDR3 is TGCAGTGGGGGAGGGTCTAACTATGGCTACACCTTC. Its translation: CSGGGSNYGYTF.

J is TRBJ2-1 and V is TRBV18; 10 nucleotides align to TRBD2. The junction had 14 bases not matched to a gene; V was cut back by 0 bases and J by 3 bases. Germline V CDR1 and CDR2: KGHSH, LQKENI. The CDR3 sequence is 20 residues long. CDR3 sequence reads: CASSPPGGASGRGGYNEQFF. CDR3 DNA: TGTGCCAGCTCACCACCGGGTGGCGCTAGCGGGAGAGGTGGCTACAATGAGCAGTTCTTC.

This chain links TRBV9 with TRBJ2-6, with TRBD1 matching over 8 bases. CDR1 is SGDLS and CDR2 is YYNGEE in the germline V gene. The ends lost 3 bases at V and 15 bases at J; junction bases unmatched: 11. The CDR3 consists of 14 residues. Written as DNA, the CDR3 is TGTGCCAGCAGCGAGACGGACAGGGTCTTTGGCCTGACTTTC. Protein product: CASSETDRVFGLTF.

The gene calls are TRBV5-1 and TRBJ2-1; a weak D match, TRBD2 (5 bases). Germline values: CDR1 SGHRS, CDR2 YFSETQ. Trimming stripped 0 bases from V and 8 bases from J, with 9 bases between. The CDR3 is made up of 13 amino acids. The CDR3 bases are TGCGCCAGCAGCTTGGAGACTAACCATGAGCAGTTCTTC. Protein: CASSLETNHEQFF.

The chain recombines TRBV18 with TRBJ2-7; the match to TRBD2 covers 8 bases. Germline CDR1 is KGHSH and CDR2 is LQKENI. The length of the CDR3 is 14 residues. V lost 5 bases, J lost 1 base, and 4 bases stayed unmatched. The CDR3 here is CASSAGGPSYEQYF. The CDR3 coding sequence is TGTGCCAGCTCAGCGGGAGGCCCTTCCTACGAGCAGTACTTC.

The CDR3 coding sequence is TGCGCCAGCAGCTTAGGACAGGGCTGGGGTGGATCCACTGAAGCTTTCTTT. This gives the protein CASSLGQGWGGSTEAFF. V gene TRBV5-1 combines with J gene TRBJ1-1, with 8 bases fitting TRBD1. Germline CDR1 reads SGHRS; CDR2 reads YFSETQ. The CDR3 sequence is 17 residues long. Unmatched junction bases numbered 13, after V lost 2 bases and J lost 4 bases.

V and J are TRBV28 and TRBJ2-7, with 12 nucleotides matching TRBD2. Germline V lookup: CDR1 MDHEN, CDR2 SYDVKM. V lost 3 bases, J lost 3 bases, and 12 bases stayed unmatched. The CDR3 runs to 18 residues. The CDR3 region has the DNA TGTGCCAGCAGTTTGCATTACGGACTAGCGGGGCGAAACTACGAGCAGTACTTC. Translating gives CASSLHYGLAGRNYEQYF. Full variable domain (missing parts from reference TRBV28 and TRBJ2-7): DVKVTQSSRYLVKRTGEKVFLECVQDMDHENMFWYRQDPGLGLRLIYFSYDVKMKEKGDIPEGYSVSREKKERFSLILESASTNQTSMYLCASSLHYGLAGRNYEQYFGPGTRLTVT.

The CDR3 DNA reads as TGCAGCGTTGAAGATCTTTCGACGGGACAGAGCTCCTACAATGAGCAGTTCTTC. Translating it yields CSVEDLSTGQSSYNEQFF. This chain connects TRBV29-1 to TRBJ2-1; the match to TRBD1 covers 7 bases. The CDR3 covers 18 residues. Germline trimming cut 0 bases from V and 0 bases from J; bases unmatched to any gene: 11. Germline CDR1 reads SQVTM; CDR2 reads ANQGSEA.

J is TRBJ2-3 and V is TRBV18; TRBD2 is a possible D gene (5 bases). Germline CDR1 reads KGHSH; CDR2 reads LQKENI. V lost 2 bases, J lost 6 bases, and 9 bases lay in between. This CDR3 has 13 amino acids. The CDR3 reads CASSPSGEDTQYF. CDR3 in DNA: TGTGCCAGCTCACCATCCGGGGAGGATACGCAGTATTTT.

The chain links TRBV19 to TRBJ1-1; a possible D gene is TRBD1 (5 bases). The germline V and J ends were trimmed by 7 bases and 2 bases, with 14 bases remaining between them. The CDR3 is 14 residues long. Per germline, CDR1 LNHDA and CDR2 SQIVND (reference sequence). The CDR3 DNA reads as TGTGCCAGTATAAAGGACACCCCCAACACTGAAGCTTTCTTT. It codes for CASIKDTPNTEAFF.

The gene calls are TRBV15 and TRBJ1-1; weak D call: TRBD1 (5 bases). CDR1 is LNHNV and CDR2 is YYDKDF in the germline V gene (reference sequence). The CDR3 has 12 amino acids. V was cut by 3 bases and J by 11 bases, with 13 bases left in between. The CDR3 coding sequence is TGTGCCACCAGCAGCCAAGGGGCGAATGCTTTCTTT. Translated, it gives CATSSQGANAFF.

This chain uses TRBV2 with TRBJ2-5; 7 nucleotides line up with TRBD1. The CDR3 is 13 residues long. J gave up 5 bases and V 4 bases, and 4 bases lay outside the gene matches. Looked up from germline, CDR1 is SNHLY and CDR2 is FYNNEI. The CDR3 DNA follows: TGTGCCAGCAGTGTACAGGGGTCGGAGACCCAGTACTTC. Protein product: CASSVQGSETQYF.

The genes are TRBV28 and TRBJ2-7; a weak D match, TRBD2 (6 bases). The germline gives CDR1 MDHEN, CDR2 SYDVKM. V lost 6 bases, J lost 0 bases, and 15 bases lay in between. This CDR3 has 15 residues. CDR3 in DNA: TGTGCCAGCAGCCGTCGCGGGACCTACTCCTACGAGCAGTACTTC. Residues: CASSRRGTYSYEQYF.

The chain is built from TRBV4-2 and TRBJ1-2; 7 bases fit TRBD1. The trim removed 1 base at V and 4 bases at J, leaving 6 bases unmatched. CDR1 is LGHNA, CDR2 YNFKEQ, per germline. This CDR3 is 15 amino acids long. CDR3 sequence (DNA): TGTGCCAGCAGCCAAGCGGGACAGCTCTCCTATGGCTACACCTTC. It codes for CASSQAGQLSYGYTF.

The chain combines TRBV27 with TRBJ1-2; D not certain. Germline V CDR1 and CDR2: MNHEY, SMNVEV (reference sequence). This CDR3 spans 13 amino acids. The V gene lost 8 bases and the J gene lost 2 bases, with 12 bases spanning the gap. In DNA, the CDR3 is TGTGCCAGCCACCCCGGAGGGAACTATGGCTACACCTTC. It encodes CASHPGGNYGYTF.

The chain recombines TRBV27 with TRBJ1-5, with D unclear. Trimming took 1 base from V and 4 from J, leaving 8 bases between them. The germline V gene encodes CDR1 MNHEY and CDR2 SMNVEV (reference sequence). CDR3 size: 14 residues. CDR3 sequence: CASSLLGGNQPQHF. CDR3 nucleotide sequence: TGTGCCAGCAGTTTATTGGGCGGGAATCAGCCCCAGCATTTT.